Listed here are 3 T cell receptor beta chains from one sample, sequenced in a study of blood T cell repertoires in COVID-19. Libraries were prepared by immunoSEQ multiplex PCR; TCRdb keeps only in-frame clonotypes and omits some of them. The sample contains 220,000 or so clones, 80% to 85% of which appear only once. The specimen was PBMCs or T cells enriched from blood (not recorded which). The receptors here all came from a woman aged 35 to 49 who had recovered from COVID-19.

The chain is built from TRBV11-2 and TRBJ1-5, with D unclear. The CDR3 runs to 13 residues. Germline V lookup: CDR1 SGHAT, CDR2 FQNNGV. V lost 1 base to trimming and J lost 5 bases, with 6 bases between them. This CDR3 is CASSLGSDQPQHF. The CDR3 DNA reads as TGTGCCAGCAGCTTAGGCTCAGATCAGCCCCAGCATTTT.

The V gene is TRBV5-1, the J gene TRBJ2-7, with a tentative D call TRBD2 (6 bases). Germline CDR1 and CDR2: SGHRS and YFSETQ. Trimming removed 3 bases at V and 6 bases at J, with 13 bases between. This CDR3 is built from 13 residues. This chain's CDR3 is CASSSDGLREQYF. The CDR3 DNA is TGCGCCAGCAGCTCGGACGGACTACGCGAGCAGTACTTC.

The rearrangement links TRBV11-2 to TRBJ1-1, with D possibly matching TRBD1 (6 bases). The germline V gene encodes CDR1 SGHAT and CDR2 FQNNGV. The CDR3 has 14 residues. The V end lost 2 bases, the J end lost 1 base, and 8 bases lay between the germline ends. The CDR3 nucleotides are TGTGCCAGCAGCTTAATGACAGGGAACACTGAAGCTTTCTTT. The encoded protein is CASSLMTGNTEAFF.